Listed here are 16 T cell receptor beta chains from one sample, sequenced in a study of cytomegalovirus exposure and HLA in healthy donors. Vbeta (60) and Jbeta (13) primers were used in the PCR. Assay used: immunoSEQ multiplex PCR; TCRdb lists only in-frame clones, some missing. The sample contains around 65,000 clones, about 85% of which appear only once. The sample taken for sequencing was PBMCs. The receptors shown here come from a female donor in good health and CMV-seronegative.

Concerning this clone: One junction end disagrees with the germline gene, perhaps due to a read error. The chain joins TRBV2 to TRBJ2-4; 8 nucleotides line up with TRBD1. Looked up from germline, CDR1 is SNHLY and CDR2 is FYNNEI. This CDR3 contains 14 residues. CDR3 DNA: TGTGCCAGCCAAACGACAGGGGAAAAAAACAGTCAGTACTTC. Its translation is CASQTTGEKNSQYF.

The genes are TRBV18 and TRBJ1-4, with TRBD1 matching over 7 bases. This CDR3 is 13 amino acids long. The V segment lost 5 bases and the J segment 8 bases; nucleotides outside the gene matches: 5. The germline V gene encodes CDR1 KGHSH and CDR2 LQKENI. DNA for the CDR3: TGTGCCAGCTCAACAGGGGTCGGGGAAAAACTGTTTTTT. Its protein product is CASSTGVGEKLFF.

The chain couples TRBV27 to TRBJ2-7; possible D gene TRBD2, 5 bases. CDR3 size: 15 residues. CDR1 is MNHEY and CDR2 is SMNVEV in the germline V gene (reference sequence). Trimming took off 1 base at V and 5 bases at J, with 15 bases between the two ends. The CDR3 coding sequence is TGTGCCAGCAGTTTATTTCCGGGAAGGAAGGACGAGCAGTACTTC. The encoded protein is CASSLFPGRKDEQYF.

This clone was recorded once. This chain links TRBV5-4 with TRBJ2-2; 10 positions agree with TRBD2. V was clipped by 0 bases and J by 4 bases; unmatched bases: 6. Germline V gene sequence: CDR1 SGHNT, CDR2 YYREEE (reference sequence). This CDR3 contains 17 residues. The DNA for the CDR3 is TGTGCCAGCAGCTTGGCAGCGGGAGGGCGGGGCACCGGGGAGCTGTTTTTT. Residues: CASSLAAGGRGTGELFF.

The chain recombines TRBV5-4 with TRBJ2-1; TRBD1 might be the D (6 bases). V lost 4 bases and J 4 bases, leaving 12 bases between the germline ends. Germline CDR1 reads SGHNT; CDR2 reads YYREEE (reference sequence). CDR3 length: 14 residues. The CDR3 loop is CASSPQGMYNEQFF. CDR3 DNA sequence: TGTGCCAGCAGCCCGCAGGGGATGTACAATGAGCAGTTCTTC.

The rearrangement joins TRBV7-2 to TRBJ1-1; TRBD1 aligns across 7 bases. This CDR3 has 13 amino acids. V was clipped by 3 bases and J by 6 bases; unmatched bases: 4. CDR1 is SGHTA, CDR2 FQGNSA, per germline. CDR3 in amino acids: CASSFDRASEAFF. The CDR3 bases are TGTGCCAGCAGCTTCGACAGGGCGTCTGAAGCTTTCTTT.

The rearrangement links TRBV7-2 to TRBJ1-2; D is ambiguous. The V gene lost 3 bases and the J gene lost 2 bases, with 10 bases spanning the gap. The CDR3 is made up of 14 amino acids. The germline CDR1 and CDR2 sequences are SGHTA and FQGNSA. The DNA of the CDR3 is TGTGCCAGCAGCTTGAGCCCCGCGAACTATGGCTACACCTTC. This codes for CASSLSPANYGYTF.

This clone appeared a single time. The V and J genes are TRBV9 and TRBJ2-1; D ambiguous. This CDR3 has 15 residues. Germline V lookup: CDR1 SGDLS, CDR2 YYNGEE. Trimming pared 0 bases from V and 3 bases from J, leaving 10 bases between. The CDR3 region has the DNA TGTGCCAGCAGCGTAGATGGCGGAGTCTACAATGAGCAGTTCTTC. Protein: CASSVDGGVYNEQFF.

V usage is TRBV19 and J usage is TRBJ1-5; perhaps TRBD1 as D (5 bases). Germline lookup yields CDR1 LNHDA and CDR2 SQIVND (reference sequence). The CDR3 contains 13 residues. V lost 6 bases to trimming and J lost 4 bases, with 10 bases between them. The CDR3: CASSVTENQPQHF. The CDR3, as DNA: TGTGCCAGTAGCGTGACAGAGAATCAGCCCCAGCATTTT. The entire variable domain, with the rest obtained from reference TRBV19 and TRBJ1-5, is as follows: DGGITQSPKYLFRKEGQNVTLSCEQNLNHDAMYWYRQDPGQGLRLIYYSQIVNDFQKGDIAEGYSVSREKKESFPLTVTSAQKNPTAFYLCASSVTENQPQHFGDGTRLSIL.

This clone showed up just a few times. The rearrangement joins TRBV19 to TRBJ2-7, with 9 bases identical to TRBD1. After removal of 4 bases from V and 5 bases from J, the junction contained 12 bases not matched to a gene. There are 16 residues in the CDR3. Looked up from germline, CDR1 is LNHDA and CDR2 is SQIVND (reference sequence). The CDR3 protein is CASSTLGTGKTHEQYF. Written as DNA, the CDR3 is TGTGCCAGTAGTACTCTTGGGACAGGGAAAACCCACGAGCAGTACTTC.

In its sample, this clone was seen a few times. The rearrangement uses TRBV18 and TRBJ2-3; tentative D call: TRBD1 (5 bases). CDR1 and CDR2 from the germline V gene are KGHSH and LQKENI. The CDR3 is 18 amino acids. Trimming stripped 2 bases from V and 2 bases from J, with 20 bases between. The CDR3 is CASSPNPSGRTITDTQYF. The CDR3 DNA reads TGTGCCAGCTCACCAAATCCCTCAGGGCGGACAATCACAGATACGCAGTATTTT.

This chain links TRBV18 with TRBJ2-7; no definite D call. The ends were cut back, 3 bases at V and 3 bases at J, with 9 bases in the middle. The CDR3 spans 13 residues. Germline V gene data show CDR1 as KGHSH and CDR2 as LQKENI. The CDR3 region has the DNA TGTGCCAGCTCACCGAGGAGAGACTACGAGCAGTACTTC. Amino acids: CASSPRRDYEQYF.

CDR3 sequence: CASSEGDRGSNQPQHF. DNA of the CDR3: TGTGCCAGCAGTGAAGGGGACAGGGGCAGCAATCAGCCCCAGCATTTT. The chain carries TRBV6-1 and TRBJ1-5, with TRBD1 matching 10 bases. J was trimmed by 1 base and V by 1 base; bases with no gene match: 1. The CDR3 extends over 16 amino acids. The germline V gene has CDR1 MNHNS and CDR2 SASEGT.

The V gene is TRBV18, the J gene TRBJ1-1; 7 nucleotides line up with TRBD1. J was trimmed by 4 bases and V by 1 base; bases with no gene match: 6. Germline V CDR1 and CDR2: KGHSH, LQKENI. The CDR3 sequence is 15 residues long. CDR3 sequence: CASSPQPGQSTEAFF. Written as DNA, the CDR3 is TGTGCCAGCTCACCACAGCCGGGACAGTCCACTGAAGCTTTCTTT. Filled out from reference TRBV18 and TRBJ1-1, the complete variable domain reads NAGVMQNPRHLVRRRGQEARLRCSPMKGHSHVYWYRQLPEEGLKFMVYLQKENIIDESGMPKERFSAEFPKEGPSILRIQQVVRGDSAAYFCASSPQPGQSTEAFFGQGTRLTVV.

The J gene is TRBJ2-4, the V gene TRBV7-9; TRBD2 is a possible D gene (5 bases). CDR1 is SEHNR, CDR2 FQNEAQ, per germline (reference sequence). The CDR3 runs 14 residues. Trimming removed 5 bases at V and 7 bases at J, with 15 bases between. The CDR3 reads CASSEGEGSNIQYF. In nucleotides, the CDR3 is TGTGCCAGCAGCGAAGGAGAGGGCTCGAACATTCAGTACTTC.

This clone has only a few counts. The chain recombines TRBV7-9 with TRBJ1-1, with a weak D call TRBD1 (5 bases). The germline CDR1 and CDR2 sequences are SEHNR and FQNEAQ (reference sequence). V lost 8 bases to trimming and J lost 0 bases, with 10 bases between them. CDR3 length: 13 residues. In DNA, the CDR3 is TGTGCCAGCGAGTGGGGGGTGAACACTGAAGCTTTCTTT. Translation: CASEWGVNTEAFF. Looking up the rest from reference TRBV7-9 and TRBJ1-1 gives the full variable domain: DTGVSQNPRHKITKRGQNVTFRCDPISEHNRLYWYRQTLGQGPEFLTYFQNEAQLEKSRLLSDRFSAERPKGSFSTLEIQRTEQGDSAMYLCASEWGVNTEAFFGQGTRLTVV.